This T cell receptor beta chain originates from a study of T cell responses to AZD1222 COVID-19 vaccine. Germline lookup yields CDR1 SGHDT and CDR2 YYEEEE. The CDR3 has 18 residues. Trimming pared 0 bases from V and 1 base from J, leaving 19 bases between. This clone was found a few times. Sequenced by immunoSEQ multiplex PCR; TCRdb stores in-frame clones only, minus some. This sample has 150,000 or so clones; 90% to 95% occur once, and the top ten carry about 3.8%. V and J are TRBV5-6 and TRBJ1-1; D uncertain. The sequence was collected from an adult who received the AZD1222 COVID-19 vaccine. The input for sequencing was peripheral blood, taken 28 days after the second AZD1222 dose. The CDR3 reads CASSLEAVTTPENTEAFF. The CDR3 coding sequence is TGTGCCAGCAGCTTGGAAGCGGTTACCACACCAGAGAACACTGAAGCTTTCTTT.